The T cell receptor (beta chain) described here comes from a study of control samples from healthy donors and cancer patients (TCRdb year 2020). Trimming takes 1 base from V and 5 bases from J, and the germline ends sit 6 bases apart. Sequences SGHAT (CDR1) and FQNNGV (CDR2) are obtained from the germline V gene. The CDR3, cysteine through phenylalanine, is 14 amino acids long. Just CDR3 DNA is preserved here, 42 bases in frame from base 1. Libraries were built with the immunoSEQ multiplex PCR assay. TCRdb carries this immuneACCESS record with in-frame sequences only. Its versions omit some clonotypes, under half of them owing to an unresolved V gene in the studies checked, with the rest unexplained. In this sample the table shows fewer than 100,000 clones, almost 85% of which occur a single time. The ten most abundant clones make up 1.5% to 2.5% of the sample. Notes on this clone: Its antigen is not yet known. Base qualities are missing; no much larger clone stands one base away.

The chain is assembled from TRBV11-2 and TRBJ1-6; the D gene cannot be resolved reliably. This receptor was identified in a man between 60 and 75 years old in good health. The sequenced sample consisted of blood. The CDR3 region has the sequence CASSLVANNSPLHF. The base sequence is TGTGCCAGCAGCTTAGTGGCTAATAATTCACCCCTCCACTTT.